This TCR beta chain was identified in a study of blood T cell repertoires in COVID-19. The CDR3 totals 17 residues. With 0 bases clipped from V and 6 bases from J, the junction kept 11 bases outside the gene matches. The germline CDR1 and CDR2 sequences are SGHAT and FQNNGV. Profiled with immunoSEQ multiplex PCR; TCRdb holds only in-frame clones, not every one. The table has about 150,000 clones, roughly 87% seen once; the top ten hold roughly 4%. The chain employs TRBV11-2 and TRBJ2-1; 7 positions agree with TRBD2. The specimen was PBMCs or T cells enriched from blood (not recorded which). This clonotype was sampled from a woman between 40 and 55 years old who had been exposed to COVID-19. In DNA form, the CDR3 reads TGTGCCAGCAGCTTAGAGCGTCTAGCGGCGCCTTCCAATGAGCAGTTCTTC. Translating it yields CASSLERLAAPSNEQFF.